Listed below are T cell receptor beta chains from one sample, sequenced in a study of T cell repertoires in cytomegalovirus infection. TCRdb re-derived calls from the reads in MiXCR, one entry per CDR3 protein. The table records around 630,000 distinct CDR3 sequences, about 24% of them present only once. Material for sequencing was CD8+ T cells from PBMCs. The receptors were sampled from a human donor in good health (CMV status not recorded). Some clones in this sample may be carry-over from other donors' samples. The CDR3 runs from the conserved cysteine through the conserved F or W. D genes are given only for firm matches. A clone size is listed for some rows: how often the clone was seen (once, few, many), or a class if it is expanded.

v_call clone_size d_call cdr3_aa
TRBV6-6 - TRBD1 CASSYVQGGQRTSDTQYF
TRBV27 - TRBD1 CASSTQRTGNTEAFF
TRBV6-5 few - CASSPTQFSYEQYF
TRBV27 few TRBD2 CASSLGLAGFEQFF
TRBV28 few TRBD1 CASSKGAANEKLFF
TRBV7-9 many - CASSPTGRNTGELFF
TRBV15 - - CVTSGVGDTGELFF
TRBV7-9 - - CASGPPRGYEQYF
TRBV5-4 few - CASSLDRVAKNIQYF
TRBV19 - - CASQRFDGTDTQYF
TRBV27 few TRBD1 CASSRTGYSNQPQHF
TRBV11-1 few TRBD1 CASSRDYWGQELTSTDTQYF
TRBV6-6 - - CASSREYSYNEQFF
TRBV20-1 - - CSARVRYGGTEAFF
TRBV20-1 - - CSANYLAKNIQYF
TRBV10-3 - - CAIRDGPGFGNQPQHF
TRBV7-9 few - CASSSSRADSYEQYF
TRBV6-2/TRBV6-3 few - CATRDRGELFF
TRBV14 - - CASSQHRNTGELFF
TRBV13 - TRBD2 CASSSGLAGSYNEQFF
TRBV10-3 - TRBD2 CAISEGSGGSYNEQFF
TRBV6-1 many - CASSEFTDQPQHF
TRBV6-2/TRBV6-3 many TRBD1 CASSYTQDARGLNTEAFF
TRBV4-1 - TRBD2 CASSQDPSGLTDTQYF
TRBV4-2 - - CASSQSFVAPEAFF
TRBV25-1 - TRBD1 CASRGPGQGLGVSTDTQYF
TRBV7-8 many - CASSNSRSGADSGANVLTF
TRBV6-5 - - CASSRDTASTDTQYF